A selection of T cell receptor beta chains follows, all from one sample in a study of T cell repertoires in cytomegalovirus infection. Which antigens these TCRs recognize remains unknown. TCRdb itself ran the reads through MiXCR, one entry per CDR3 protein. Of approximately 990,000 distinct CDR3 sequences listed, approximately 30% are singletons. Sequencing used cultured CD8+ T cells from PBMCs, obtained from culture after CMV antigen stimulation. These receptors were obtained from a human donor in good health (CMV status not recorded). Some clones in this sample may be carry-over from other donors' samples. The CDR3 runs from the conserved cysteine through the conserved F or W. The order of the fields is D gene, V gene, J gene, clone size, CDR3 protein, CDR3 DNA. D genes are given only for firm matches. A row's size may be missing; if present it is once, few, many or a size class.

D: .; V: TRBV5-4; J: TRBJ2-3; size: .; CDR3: CASNDGDTQYF; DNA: TGTGCCAGCAACGACGGGGATACGCAGTATTTT
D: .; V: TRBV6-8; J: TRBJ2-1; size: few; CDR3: CASSLWGLEQFF; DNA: TGTGCCAGCAGTTTGTGGGGGCTGGAGCAGTTCTTC
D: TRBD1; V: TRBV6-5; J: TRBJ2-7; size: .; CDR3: CASLIPTGEGTYEQYF; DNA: TGTGCCAGCCTTATCCCTACAGGGGAAGGGACCTACGAGCAGTACTTC
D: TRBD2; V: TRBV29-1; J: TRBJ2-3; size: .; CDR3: CSVEWGGVSTDTQYF; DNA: TGCAGCGTTGAATGGGGGGGGGTGAGCACAGATACGCAGTATTTT
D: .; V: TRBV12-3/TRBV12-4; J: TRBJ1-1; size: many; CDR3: CASSDWTANTEAFF; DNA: TGTGCCAGCAGTGACTGGACAGCGAACACTGAAGCTTTCTTT
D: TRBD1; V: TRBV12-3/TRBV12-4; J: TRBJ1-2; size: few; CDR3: CASSLTGTGRVGGYTF; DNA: TGTGCCAGCAGTTTAACCGGGACAGGGAGAGTGGGCGGCTACACCTTC
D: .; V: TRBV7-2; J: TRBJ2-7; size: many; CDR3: CASSLRRTYEQYF; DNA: TGTGCCAGCAGCTTACGCCGGACCTACGAGCAGTACTTC
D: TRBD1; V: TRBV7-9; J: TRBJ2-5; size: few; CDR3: CASSTGQGSKTQYF; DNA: TGTGCCAGCAGCACGGGACAGGGGAGTAAGACCCAGTACTTC
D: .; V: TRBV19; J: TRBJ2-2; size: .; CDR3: CASSSRGRDTGELFF; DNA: TGTGCCAGTAGTTCCCGGGGCAGGGACACCGGGGAGCTGTTTTTT
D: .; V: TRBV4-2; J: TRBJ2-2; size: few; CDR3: CASSQELASGELFF; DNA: TGTGCCAGCAGCCAAGAGTTAGCAAGCGGGGAGCTGTTTTTT
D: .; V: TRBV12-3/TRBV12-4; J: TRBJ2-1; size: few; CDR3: CASSLGKGGHEQFF; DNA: TGTGCCAGCAGTTTGGGTAAGGGGGGGCATGAGCAGTTCTTC
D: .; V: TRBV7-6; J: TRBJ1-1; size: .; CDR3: CASSLESLMNTEAFF; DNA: TGTGCCAGCAGTTTAGAGTCCCTTATGAACACTGAAGCTTTCTTT
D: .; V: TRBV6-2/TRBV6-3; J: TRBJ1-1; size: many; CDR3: CASSLRQVNTEAFF; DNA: TGTGCCAGCAGCTTAAGACAGGTGAACACTGAAGCTTTCTTT
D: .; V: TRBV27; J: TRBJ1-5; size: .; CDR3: CARSLSRRGNQPQHF; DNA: TGTGCCAGAAGTTTATCTCGAAGGGGCAATCAGCCCCAGCATTTT
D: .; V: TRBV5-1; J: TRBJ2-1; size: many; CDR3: CASSLGGTLYNEQFF; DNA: TGCGCCAGCAGCTTGGGAGGGACCCTCTACAATGAGCAGTTCTTC
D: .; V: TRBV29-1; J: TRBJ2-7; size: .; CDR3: CSAGTGRGYKQYF; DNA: TGCAGCGCCGGCACCGGGAGAGGCTACAAGCAGTACTTC
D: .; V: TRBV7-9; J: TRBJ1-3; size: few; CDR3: CASSSDWSGNTIYF; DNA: TGTGCCAGCAGCTCCGATTGGAGTGGAAACACCATATATTTT
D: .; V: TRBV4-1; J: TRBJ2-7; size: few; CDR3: CASSYRDNYEQYF; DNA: TGCGCCAGCAGCTACCGGGACAACTACGAGCAGTACTTC
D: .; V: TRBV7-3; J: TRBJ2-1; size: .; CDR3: CASSPNGGSYNEQFF; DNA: TGTGCCAGCAGCCCCAATGGGGGCTCCTACAATGAGCAGTTCTTC
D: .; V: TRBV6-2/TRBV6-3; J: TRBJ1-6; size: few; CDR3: CASSYSTFAYNSPLHF; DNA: TGTGCCAGCAGTTACTCCACATTTGCCTATAATTCACCCCTCCACTTT
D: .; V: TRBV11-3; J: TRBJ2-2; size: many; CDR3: CASSLVETGELFF; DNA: TGTGCCAGCAGCTTAGTGGAAACCGGGGAGCTGTTTTTT
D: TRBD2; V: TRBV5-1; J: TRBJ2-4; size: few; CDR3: CASSPGAGPDGIQYF; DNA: TGCGCCAGCAGCCCCGGAGCGGGACCCGATGGCATTCAGTACTTC
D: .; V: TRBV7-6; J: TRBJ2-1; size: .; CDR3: CASSLVPFGRNVYNEQFF; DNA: TGTGCCAGCAGCTTAGTGCCCTTTGGACGGAACGTCTACAATGAGCAGTTCTTC
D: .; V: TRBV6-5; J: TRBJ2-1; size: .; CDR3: CASSYGGWEQFF; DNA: TGTGCCAGCAGTTACGGGGGGTGGGAGCAGTTCTTC
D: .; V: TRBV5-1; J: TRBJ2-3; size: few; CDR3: CASSLIRGTSTDTQYF; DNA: TGCGCCAGCAGCTTGATTAGGGGGACTAGCACAGATACGCAGTATTTT
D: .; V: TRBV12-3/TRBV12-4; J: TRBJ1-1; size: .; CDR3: CASSGGGSYNLRHVNTEAFF; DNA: TGTGCCAGCAGTGGGGGTGGGAGCTACAACTTACGACACGTGAACACTGAAGCTTTCTTT
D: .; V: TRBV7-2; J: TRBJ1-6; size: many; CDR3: CASSLDARWGSYNSPLHF; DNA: TGTGCCAGCAGCTTAGACGCGAGGTGGGGGTCCTATAATTCACCCCTCCACTTT
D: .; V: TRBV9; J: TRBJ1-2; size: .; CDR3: CASSAQHRASIDRGYTF; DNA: TGTGCCAGCAGCGCCCAGCACAGGGCCTCCATCGATAGGGGCTACACCTTC
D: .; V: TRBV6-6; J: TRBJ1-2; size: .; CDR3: CASSYSVDGYGYTF; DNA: TGTGCCAGCAGTTACTCAGTGGACGGCTATGGCTACACCTTC
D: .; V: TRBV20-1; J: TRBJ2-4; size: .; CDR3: CSAKGVAKNIQYF; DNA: TGCAGTGCCAAGGGGGTTGCCAAAAACATTCAGTACTTC
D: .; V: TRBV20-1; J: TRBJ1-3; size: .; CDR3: CSGLVQGSGNTIYF; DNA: TGCAGTGGGTTGGTACAGGGCTCTGGAAACACCATATATTTT
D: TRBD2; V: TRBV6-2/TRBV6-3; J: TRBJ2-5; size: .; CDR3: CASSAPTVGRAQYF; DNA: TGTGCCAGCAGTGCGCCCACCGTCGGGAGGGCCCAGTACTTC
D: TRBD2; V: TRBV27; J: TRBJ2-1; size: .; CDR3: CASSLKGLAGYNEQFF; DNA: TGTGCCAGCAGTTTAAAAGGACTAGCGGGGTACAATGAGCAGTTCTTC
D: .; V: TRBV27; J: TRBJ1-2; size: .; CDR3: CASSFGSTNYGYTF; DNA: TGTGCCAGCAGTTTTGGGAGCACTAACTATGGCTACACCTTC
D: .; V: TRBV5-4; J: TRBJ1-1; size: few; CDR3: CAGGEGLTEAFF; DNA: TGTGCCGGCGGGGAAGGGCTCACTGAAGCTTTCTTT
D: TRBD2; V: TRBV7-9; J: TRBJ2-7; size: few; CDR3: CASSLASGPYEQYF; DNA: TGTGCCAGCAGCTTAGCTAGCGGGCCCTACGAGCAGTACTTC
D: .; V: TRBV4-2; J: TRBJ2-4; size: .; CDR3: CASSHLGGAKNIQYF; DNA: TGTGCCAGCAGCCACTTGGGGGGAGCCAAAAACATTCAGTACTTC
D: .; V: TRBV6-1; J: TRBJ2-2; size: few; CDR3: CARKNTGELFF; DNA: TGTGCCAGAAAGAACACCGGGGAGCTGTTTTTT
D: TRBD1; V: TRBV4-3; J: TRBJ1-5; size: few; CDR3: CASSQIQGSGQPQHF; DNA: TGCGCCAGCAGCCAAATACAGGGGTCCGGTCAGCCCCAGCATTTT
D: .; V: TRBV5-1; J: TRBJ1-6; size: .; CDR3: CASREGDGSPLHF; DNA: TGCGCCAGCCGGGAGGGGGACGGCTCACCCCTCCACTTT
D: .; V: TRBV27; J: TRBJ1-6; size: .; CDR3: CASRAYNSPLHF; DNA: TGTGCCAGCAGAGCCTATAATTCACCCCTCCACTTT
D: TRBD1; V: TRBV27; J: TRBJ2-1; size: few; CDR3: CASSLLTGVGNEQFF; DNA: TGTGCCAGCAGTTTGCTTACAGGGGTAGGCAATGAGCAGTTCTTC
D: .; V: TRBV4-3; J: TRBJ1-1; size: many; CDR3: CASSPGTSLGNTEAFF; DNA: TGCGCCAGCAGCCCGGGGACATCCCTGGGGAACACTGAAGCTTTCTTT
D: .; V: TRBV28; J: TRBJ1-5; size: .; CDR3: CASSPLRAAGRNQPQHF; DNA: TGTGCCAGCAGCCCCCTCCGAGCGGCAGGGAGAAATCAGCCCCAGCATTTT